Below, 18 T cell receptor beta chains from the same sample are listed, as sequenced in a study of cytomegalovirus exposure and HLA in healthy donors. The PCR made use of 60 Vbeta and 13 Jbeta primers. Some clones are missing from TCRdb's copy, which holds only in-frame ones; the method was immunoSEQ multiplex PCR. The sample records approximately 77,000 clones, 78% being singletons. Input material: PBMCs. These receptor sequences come from a man aged 40-50 years in good health and CMV-seronegative.

This sequence joins TRBV15 and TRBJ2-2; 11 nucleotides line up with TRBD1. Germline V lookup: CDR1 LNHNV, CDR2 YYDKDF (reference sequence). The CDR3 spans 17 residues. The ends lost 4 bases at V and 4 bases at J; junction bases unmatched: 8. DNA for the CDR3: TGTGCCACCAGCATGGAAATCGGGACAGGGGGCACCGGGGAGCTGTTTTTT. The encoded protein is CATSMEIGTGGTGELFF.

Remarks on this clone: The junction and the germline gene differ at one end; a read error may be behind it. The chain is built from TRBV15 and TRBJ1-5, with a tentative D call TRBD1 (6 bases). This CDR3 spans 14 amino acids. Germline V gene sequence: CDR1 LNHNV, CDR2 YYDKDF (reference sequence). The CDR3 bases are TGTGCCACGAGCAGGGGACTTAGCAATCAGCCCCAGCATTTT. This gives the protein CATSRGLSNQPQHF.

This chain connects TRBV19 to TRBJ1-3; D possibly corresponds to TRBD1 (6 bases). With 4 bases removed from V and 1 base from J, the gap between germline ends came to 14 bases. Per germline, CDR1 LNHDA and CDR2 SQIVND (reference sequence). The CDR3 totals 16 residues. As DNA, the CDR3 is TGTGCCAGTAGTACGCAAGGGGGTCTATCTGGAAACACCATATATTTT. Amino acid sequence: CASSTQGGLSGNTIYF.

This rearrangement joins TRBV7-6 to TRBJ1-4; 7 bases line up with TRBD1. This CDR3 region has 16 residues. V shed 4 bases, J shed 3 bases, and the junction held 8 bases outside the gene matches. CDR1 and CDR2 from the germline V gene are SGHVS and FNYEAQ. The CDR3 nucleotides read TGTGCCAGCAGCTCCGAAAGGGGGCAGGCTAATGAAAAACTGTTTTTT. Its protein is CASSSERGQANEKLFF. The whole variable domain, filled in from reference TRBV7-6 and TRBJ1-4, reads GAGVSQSPRYKVTKRGQDVALRCDPISGHVSLYWYRQALGQGPEFLTYFNYEAQQDKSGLPNDRFSAERPEGSISTLTIQRTEQRDSAMYRCASSSERGQANEKLFFGSGTQLSVL.

The rearrangement uses TRBV2 and TRBJ2-3; 10 nucleotides align to TRBD2. CDR3 length: 15 amino acids. CDR1 SNHLY and CDR2 FYNNEI come from the germline V gene. J gave up 1 base and V 3 bases, and 1 base lay outside the gene matches. As DNA, the CDR3 is TGTGCCAGCAGTGAGCTAGCGGGAGGCACAGATACGCAGTATTTT. It specifies CASSELAGGTDTQYF.

J is TRBJ2-1 and V is TRBV27; 10 bases fit TRBD2. There are 16 residues in the CDR3. In germline, CDR1 is MNHEY, CDR2 SMNVEV (reference sequence). Trimming at V came to 7 bases and at J to 2 bases, leaving 8 bases not matched to a gene. CDR3 protein: CASKSSGRIPYNEQFF. The CDR3 nucleotides are TGTGCCAGCAAGTCTAGCGGGAGAATTCCCTACAATGAGCAGTTCTTC.

CDR3: CASSPMGGSLNIQYF. CDR3 DNA: TGTGCCAGCAGCCCCATGGGAGGCTCCCTTAACATTCAGTACTTC. The V and J genes are TRBV5-8 and TRBJ2-4; possible D gene TRBD2, 6 bases. Germline V lookup: CDR1 SGHTS, CDR2 YDEGEE. The CDR3 covers 15 residues. V lost 4 bases, J lost 7 bases, and 18 bases lay in between.

To note about this clone: This specimen includes other DNA sequences encoding the same CDR3. CDR3 amino acids: CASSPTGGSYNEQFF. The CDR3 nucleotides are TGTGCCAGCAGCCCCACCGGAGGGAGTTACAATGAGCAGTTCTTC. The chain combines TRBV6-5 with TRBJ2-1; the D gene is possibly TRBD2 (6 bases). The V end was cut by 6 bases, the J end by 4 bases, with 16 bases between. Germline lookup yields CDR1 MNHEY and CDR2 SVGAGI. This CDR3 spans 15 amino acids.

CDR3 bases: TGCGCCAGCAGCTTGGAGGGACAGGTCAAATACGAGCAGTACTTC. Residues: CASSLEGQVKYEQYF. The chain links TRBV5-1 to TRBJ2-7, with TRBD1 matching 8 bases. The germline CDR1 and CDR2 sequences are SGHRS and YFSETQ. Germline trimming cut 0 bases from V and 4 bases from J; bases unmatched to any gene: 6. The CDR3 runs to 15 residues.

V usage is TRBV7-9 and J usage is TRBJ2-5; D is possibly TRBD1 (6 bases). V was pared by 5 bases and J by 2 bases, with 15 bases between. The CDR3 is made up of 15 amino acids. From germline, CDR1 is SEHNR and CDR2 FQNEAQ (reference sequence). The CDR3, as DNA: TGTGCCAGCAGCCATACTCTTGGACAGCAAGAGACCCAGTACTTC. Translating gives CASSHTLGQQETQYF.

This clone has only a few counts. An end of the junction does not agree with germline; a read error may underlie this. This chain joins TRBV5-4 and TRBJ2-1; 11 bases line up with TRBD2. CDR3 length equals 17 residues. The V gene's germline CDR1 is SGHNT and CDR2 YYREEE (reference sequence). CDR3 DNA sequence: TGTGCCAGCCGCTTGGATGCACTAGCGGGAGTCGACCATGAGCAGTTCTTC. This translates into CASRLDALAGVDHEQFF.

This rearrangement joins TRBV5-1 to TRBJ2-5, with TRBD1 matching 10 bases. The V gene end was trimmed by 0 bases and the J gene end by 5 bases; junction bases not matched to a gene: 7. Germline lookup yields CDR1 SGHRS and CDR2 YFSETQ. The CDR3 contains 16 residues. CDR3 coding DNA: TGCGCCAGCAGCTTGGAGGGGACAGGGGAAGGGGAGACCCAGTACTTC. This gives the protein CASSLEGTGEGETQYF.

The chain links TRBV7-2 to TRBJ1-3; 7 bases align to TRBD1. The CDR3 runs 17 residues. The V gene's germline CDR1 is SGHTA and CDR2 FQGNSA. The V gene end was trimmed by 5 bases and the J gene end by 1 base; junction bases not matched to a gene: 11. CDR3: CASSGSGLQGSGNTIYF. The CDR3 DNA is TGTGCCAGCAGCGGCAGCGGTTTACAGGGGTCTGGAAACACCATATATTTT.

J is TRBJ2-4 and V is TRBV28; D not certain. V was shortened by 6 bases and J by 5 bases, with 14 bases between the two germline ends. The CDR3 spans 14 residues. Germline V CDR1 and CDR2: MDHEN, SYDVKM. The CDR3 DNA is TGTGCCAGCAGCCGGTCCGCTTCACAAAACATTCAGTACTTC. Its protein is CASSRSASQNIQYF. Full variable domain (remainder filled in from reference TRBV28 and TRBJ2-4): DVKVTQSSRYLVKRTGEKVFLECVQDMDHENMFWYRQDPGLGLRLIYFSYDVKMKEKGDIPEGYSVSREKKERFSLILESASTNQTSMYLCASSRSASQNIQYFGAGTRLSVL.

A single count supports this clone. V gene TRBV19 combines with J gene TRBJ1-5; D unresolved. Germline loops: CDR1 LNHDA, CDR2 SQIVND (reference sequence). Deletions cut 3 bases from V and 2 bases from J, with 11 bases between. This CDR3 spans 15 amino acids. Here the CDR3 DNA reads TGTGCCAGTAGTATGCGGGGAGATGGCAATCAGCCCCAGCATTTT. This translates into CASSMRGDGNQPQHF.

Regarding this clone: A read error may produce the germline difference seen at one junction end. V usage is TRBV5-6 and J usage is TRBJ2-7; a possible D gene is TRBD2 (6 bases). The CDR3 is made up of 14 amino acids. From germline, CDR1 is SGHDT and CDR2 YYEEEE. The CDR3 loop is CASRAVGQGGEQYF. CDR3 nucleotide sequence: TGTGCCAGCAGGGCTGTCGGGCAGGGAGGCGAGCAATACTTC.

This chain links TRBV6-1 with TRBJ2-1, with 10 bases matching TRBD2. There are 15 residues in the CDR3. V lost 1 base and J lost 5; bases outside the gene matches: 2. Germline V gene sequence: CDR1 MNHNS, CDR2 SASEGT. CDR3 coding DNA: TGTGCCAGCAGTGAAGGGACTAGCGGAAACAATGAGCAGTTCTTC. Translating gives CASSEGTSGNNEQFF.

The V and J genes are TRBV25-1 and TRBJ2-5; tentatively, D is TRBD1 (6 bases). The germline V and J ends were trimmed by 4 bases and 3 bases, with 18 bases remaining between them. Germline CDR1 is MGHDK and CDR2 is SYGVNS. This CDR3 comprises 16 residues. For the CDR3, the DNA is TGTGCCAGCAGTGGTAGGGGGACCATCCCGAAAGAGACCCAGTACTTC. Translated, it gives CASSGRGTIPKETQYF. Based on the CDR3 plus reference TRBV25-1 and TRBJ2-5, the full variable domain is EADIYQTPRYLVIGTGKKITLECSQTMGHDKMYWYQQDPGMELHLIHYSYGVNSTEKGDLSSESTVSRIRTEHFPLTLESARPSHTSQYLCASSGRGTIPKETQYFGPGTRLLVL.